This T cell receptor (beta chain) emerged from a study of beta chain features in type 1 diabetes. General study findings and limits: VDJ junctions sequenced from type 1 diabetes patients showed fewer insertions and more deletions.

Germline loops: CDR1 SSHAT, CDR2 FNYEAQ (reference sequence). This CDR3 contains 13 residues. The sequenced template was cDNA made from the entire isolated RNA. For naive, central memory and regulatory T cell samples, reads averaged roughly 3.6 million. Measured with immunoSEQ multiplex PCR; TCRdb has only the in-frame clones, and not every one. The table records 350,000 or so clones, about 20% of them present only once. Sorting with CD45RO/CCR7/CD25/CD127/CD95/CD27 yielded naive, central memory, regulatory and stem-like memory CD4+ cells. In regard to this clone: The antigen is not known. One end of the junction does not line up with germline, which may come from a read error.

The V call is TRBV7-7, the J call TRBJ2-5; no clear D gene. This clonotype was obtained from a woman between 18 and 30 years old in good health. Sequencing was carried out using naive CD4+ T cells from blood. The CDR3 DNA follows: TGTGCTAGCAGCCCCCCTCCGGTGGAGACCCAGTACTTC. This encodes CASSPPPVETQYF.